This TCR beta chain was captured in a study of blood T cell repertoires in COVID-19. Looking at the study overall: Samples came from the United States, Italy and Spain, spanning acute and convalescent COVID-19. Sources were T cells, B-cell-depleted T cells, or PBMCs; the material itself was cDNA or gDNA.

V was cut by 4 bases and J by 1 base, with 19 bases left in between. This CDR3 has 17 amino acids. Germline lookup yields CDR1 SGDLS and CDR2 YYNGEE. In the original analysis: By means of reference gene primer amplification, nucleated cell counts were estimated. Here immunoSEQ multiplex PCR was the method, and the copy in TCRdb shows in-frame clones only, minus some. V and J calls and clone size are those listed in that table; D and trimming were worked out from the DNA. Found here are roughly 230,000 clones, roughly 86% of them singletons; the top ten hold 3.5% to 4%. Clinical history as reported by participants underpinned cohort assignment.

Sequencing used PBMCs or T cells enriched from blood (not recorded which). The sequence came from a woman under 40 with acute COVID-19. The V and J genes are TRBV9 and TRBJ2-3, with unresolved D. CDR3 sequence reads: CASSPTSRSSGTDTQYF. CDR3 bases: TGTGCCAGCAGCCCTACATCTAGGTCCTCGGGCACAGATACGCAGTATTTT.